This TCR beta chain was recorded in a study of graft-versus-host responses after intestinal transplantation. As for the study in general: All recipients got anti-thymocyte globulin induction, then tacrolimus and steroids for approximately 3 years. Study conclusions and caveats: An association linked early post-transplant HvG declines with peak circulating GvH clone levels.

V was shortened by 0 bases and J by 8 bases, with 10 bases between the two germline ends. Germline CDR1 and CDR2: MNHEY and SVGAGI. The CDR3 runs to 13 residues. Regarding this clone: As yet, its antigen is unknown.

Data came from immunoSEQ multiplex PCR; TCRdb stores just in-frame clones and leaves some out. Counted here are 15,000 or so clones, around 90% occurring once; the ten biggest clones make up around 6%. Sequencing was performed on PBMCs, taken approximately 3.5 months after intestinal transplant. The source is a human patient who received an intestinal transplant, so some T cells may come from the graft donor. The chain carries TRBV6-5 and TRBJ1-1; D remains ambiguous. CDR3 region: CASSYSGEPEAFF. In DNA, the CDR3 is TGTGCCAGCAGTTACTCCGGCGAGCCCGAAGCTTTCTTT.